These 2 T cell receptor beta chains originate from one sample sequenced in a study of T cells in Graves' hyperthyroidism and ophthalmopathy. Amplification targeted TCR beta CDR3 regions from RNA transcripts. TCR CDR3 regions were first amplified by RT-PCR with HTBI primers. TCRdb analysed the multiplex PCR reads with MiXCR anew, one entry per CDR3 protein. Of 400,000 to 500,000 distinct CDR3 sequences listed, about an eighth are singletons. Sequencing used blood. The receptor set was obtained from a woman younger than 35 with Graves' hyperthyroidism.

V is TRBV6-1 and J is TRBJ2-5, with D possibly being TRBD1 or TRBD2 (6 bases each). V was clipped by 6 bases and J by 3 bases, with 17 bases between them. The germline CDR1 and CDR2 sequences are MNHNS and SASEGT. The CDR3 is made up of 15 amino acids. The CDR3: CASRKQGGEKETQYF. The DNA of the CDR3 is TGTGCCAGCAGAAAACAGGGCGGGGAAAAAGAGACCCAGTACTTC.

This chain links TRBV20-1 with TRBJ2-5, with a weak D call TRBD1 (5 bases). Germline V gene lookup returns CDR1 DFQATT and CDR2 SNEGSKA (reference sequence). CDR3 size: 14 residues. The ends were cut back, 6 bases at V and 5 bases at J, with 19 bases in the middle. CDR3 coding DNA: TGCAGTGCCACCAGGGTTTTGGTTGGGGAGACCCAGTACTTC. Protein sequence: CSATRVLVGETQYF.